This note documents a single T cell receptor beta chain sequence. The data originate from a study of blood T cell repertoires in COVID-19. Study as a whole: Donors in the United States, Italy and Spain gave samples during acute or convalescent COVID-19. The cDNA or gDNA used as material had been derived from T cells, B-cell-depleted T cells, or PBMCs.

Trimming shortened V by 3 bases and J by 2 bases, and 9 bases separated the two germline ends. The germline CDR1 and CDR2 sequences are SGHRS and YFSETQ. CDR3 length equals 13 residues. In the original workflow: Reference gene primer amplification gave nucleated cell count estimates. Some clones are missing from TCRdb's copy, which holds only in-frame ones; the method was immunoSEQ multiplex PCR. V and J calls and clone size come straight from that table; D and trimming were deduced from the DNA. There are around 260,000 clones in the sample; around 86% occur only once, and about 3% lies in the top ten.

This chain connects TRBV5-1 to TRBJ2-7; a weak D match, TRBD2 (5 bases). The origin of this receptor is a woman in her 30s with active or convalescent COVID-19. Input material: peripheral blood. CDR3 residues: CASSSAGAYEQYF. For the CDR3, the DNA is TGCGCCAGCAGCTCGGCGGGCGCCTACGAGCAGTACTTC.